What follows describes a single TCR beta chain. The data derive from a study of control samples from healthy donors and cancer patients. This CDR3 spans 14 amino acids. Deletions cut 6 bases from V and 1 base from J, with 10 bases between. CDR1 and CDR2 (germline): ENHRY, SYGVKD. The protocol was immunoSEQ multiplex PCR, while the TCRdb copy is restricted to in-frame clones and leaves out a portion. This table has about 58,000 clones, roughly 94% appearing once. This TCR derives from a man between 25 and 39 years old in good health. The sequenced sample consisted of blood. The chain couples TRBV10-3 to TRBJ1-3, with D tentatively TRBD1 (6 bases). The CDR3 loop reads CAIRVTGSGNTIYF. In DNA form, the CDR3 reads TGTGCCATCAGGGTAACAGGGTCTGGAAACACCATATATTTT.